What follows describes a single T cell receptor (beta chain). No antigen is known for it. This sample is drawn from a study of a mutant IDH1 vaccine in newly diagnosed glioma. On the study more broadly: An approximately 62% male, roughly 40% female split and a mean age of 40.4 years characterized treated patients.

Profiling relied on immunoSEQ multiplex PCR, and the TCRdb table lists in-frame clones only, not all of them. The sample shows some 50,000 clones, 65% to 85% of them seen only once. CDR1 is SNHLY and CDR2 is FYNNEI in the germline V gene. The germline V and J ends were trimmed by 4 bases and 5 bases, with 11 bases remaining between them. The CDR3 sequence is 13 residues long. Regarding time point: week 47, end of study. Alongside topical imiquimod, each dose of vaccine comprised 300 ug of mutant IDH1 20-mer peptide. The TCR was taken from a woman between 25 and 40 years old with glioma. Some clones in this sample may be carry-over from other donors' samples. The chain links TRBV2 to TRBJ2-5; weak D call: TRBD2 (6 bases). Material: PBMCs, obtained from a glioma patient whose treatment included an IDH1 peptide vaccine. The CDR3 loop reads CASSGEVSETQYF. The CDR3 DNA is TGTGCCAGCAGTGGGGAGGTTTCGGAGACCCAGTACTTC.